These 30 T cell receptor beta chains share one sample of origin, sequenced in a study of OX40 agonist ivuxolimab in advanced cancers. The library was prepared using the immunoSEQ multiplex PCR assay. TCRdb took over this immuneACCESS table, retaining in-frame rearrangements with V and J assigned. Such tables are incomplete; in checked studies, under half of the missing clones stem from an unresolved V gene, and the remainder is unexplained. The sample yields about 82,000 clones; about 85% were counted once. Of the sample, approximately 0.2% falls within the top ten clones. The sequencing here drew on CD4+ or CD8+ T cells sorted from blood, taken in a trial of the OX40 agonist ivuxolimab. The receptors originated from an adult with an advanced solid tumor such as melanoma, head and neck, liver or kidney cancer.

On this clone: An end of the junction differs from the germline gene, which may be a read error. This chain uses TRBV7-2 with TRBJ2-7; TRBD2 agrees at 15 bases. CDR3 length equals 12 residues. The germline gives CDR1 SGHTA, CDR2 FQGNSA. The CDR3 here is CASSSGLAGGAF. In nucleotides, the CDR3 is TGTGCCAGCAGCTCAGGACTAGCGGGAGGGGCCTTC.

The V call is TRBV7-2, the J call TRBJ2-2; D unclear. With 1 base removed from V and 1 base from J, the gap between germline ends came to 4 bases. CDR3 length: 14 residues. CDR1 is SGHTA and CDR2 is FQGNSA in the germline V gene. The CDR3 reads CASSLGRNTGELFF. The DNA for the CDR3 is TGTGCCAGCAGCTTAGGGCGGAACACCGGGGAGCTGTTTTTT.

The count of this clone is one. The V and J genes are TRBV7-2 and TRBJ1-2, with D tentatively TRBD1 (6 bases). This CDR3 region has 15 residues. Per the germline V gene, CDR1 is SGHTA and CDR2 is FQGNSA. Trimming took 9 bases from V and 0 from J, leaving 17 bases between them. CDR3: CARKDRHRANYGYTF. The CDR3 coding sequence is TGTGCCAGAAAGGACAGACATAGAGCTAACTATGGCTACACCTTC.

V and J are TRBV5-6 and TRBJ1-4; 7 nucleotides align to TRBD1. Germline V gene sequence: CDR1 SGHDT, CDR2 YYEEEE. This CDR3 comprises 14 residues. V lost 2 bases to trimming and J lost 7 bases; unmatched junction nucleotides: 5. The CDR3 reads CASSFDRVSEKLFF. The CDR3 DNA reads TGTGCCAGCAGCTTTGACAGGGTCAGTGAAAAACTGTTTTTT. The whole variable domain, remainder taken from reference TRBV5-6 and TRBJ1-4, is DAGVTQSPTHLIKTRGQQVTLRCSPKSGHDTVSWYQQALGQGPQFIFQYYEEEERQRGNFPDRFSGHQFPNYSSELNVNALLLGDSALYLCASSFDRVSEKLFFGSGTQLSVL.

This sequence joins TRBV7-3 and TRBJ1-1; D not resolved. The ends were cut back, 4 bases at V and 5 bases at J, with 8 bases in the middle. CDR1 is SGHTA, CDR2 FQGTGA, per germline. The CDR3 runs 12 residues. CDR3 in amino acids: CASSSGRTEAFF. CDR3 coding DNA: TGTGCCAGCAGCTCGGGAAGAACTGAAGCTTTCTTT.

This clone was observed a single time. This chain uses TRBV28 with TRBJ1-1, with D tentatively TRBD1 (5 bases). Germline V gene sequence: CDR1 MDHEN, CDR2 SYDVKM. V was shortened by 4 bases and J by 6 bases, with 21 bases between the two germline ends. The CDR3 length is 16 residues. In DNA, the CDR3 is TGTGCCAGCAGTTCGTTGTCTGGGGGTACAGTGGCTGAAGCTTTCTTT. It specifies CASSSLSGGTVAEAFF. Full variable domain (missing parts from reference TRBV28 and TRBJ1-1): DVKVTQSSRYLVKRTGEKVFLECVQDMDHENMFWYRQDPGLGLRLIYFSYDVKMKEKGDIPEGYSVSREKKERFSLILESASTNQTSMYLCASSSLSGGTVAEAFFGQGTRLTVV.

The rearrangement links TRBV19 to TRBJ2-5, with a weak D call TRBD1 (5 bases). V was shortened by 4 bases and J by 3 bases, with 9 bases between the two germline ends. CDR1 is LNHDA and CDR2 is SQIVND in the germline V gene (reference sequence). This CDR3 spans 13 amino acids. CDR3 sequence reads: CASSRGWKETQYF. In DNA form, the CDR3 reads TGTGCCAGTAGTAGGGGCTGGAAAGAGACCCAGTACTTC.

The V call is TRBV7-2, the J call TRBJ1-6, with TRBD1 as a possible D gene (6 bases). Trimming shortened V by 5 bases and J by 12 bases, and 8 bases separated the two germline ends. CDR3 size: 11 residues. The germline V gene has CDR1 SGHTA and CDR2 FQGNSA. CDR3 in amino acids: CASSGGGPLHF. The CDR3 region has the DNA TGTGCCAGCAGCGGAGGGGGACCCCTCCACTTT.

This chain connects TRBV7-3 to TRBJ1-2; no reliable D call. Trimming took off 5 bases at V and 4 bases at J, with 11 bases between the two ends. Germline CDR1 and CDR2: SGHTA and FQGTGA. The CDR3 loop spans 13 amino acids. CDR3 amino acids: CASSPDPTYGYTF. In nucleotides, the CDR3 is TGTGCCAGCAGCCCTGATCCAACCTATGGCTACACCTTC. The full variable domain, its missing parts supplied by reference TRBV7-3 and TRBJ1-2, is GAGVSQTPSNKVTEKGKYVELRCDPISGHTALYWYRQSLGQGPEFLIYFQGTGAADDSGLPNDRFFAVRPEGSVSTLKIQRTERGDSAVYLCASSPDPTYGYTFGSGTRLTVV.

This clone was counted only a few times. CDR3 region: CASSTTWRRGAYGYTF. The CDR3 region has the DNA TGTGCCAGTAGTACCACTTGGCGCAGGGGGGCCTATGGCTACACCTTC. The chain combines TRBV19 with TRBJ1-2, with 7 bases matching TRBD1. Germline CDR1 LNHDA, CDR2 SQIVND (reference sequence). V lost 4 bases to trimming and J lost 4 bases; unmatched junction nucleotides: 12. The CDR3 covers 16 residues.

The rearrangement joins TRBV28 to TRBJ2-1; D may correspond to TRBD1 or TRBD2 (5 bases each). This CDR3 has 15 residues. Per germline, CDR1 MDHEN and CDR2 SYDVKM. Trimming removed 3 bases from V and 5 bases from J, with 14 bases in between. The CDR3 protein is CASSFLAGGNNEQFF. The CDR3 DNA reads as TGTGCCAGCAGTTTCCTCGCTGGGGGAAACAATGAGCAGTTCTTC.

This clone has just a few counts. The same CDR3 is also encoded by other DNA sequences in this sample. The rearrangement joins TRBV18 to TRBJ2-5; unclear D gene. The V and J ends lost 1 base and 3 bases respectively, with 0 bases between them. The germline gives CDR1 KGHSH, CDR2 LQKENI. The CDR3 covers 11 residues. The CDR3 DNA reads TGTGCCAGCTCACCACAAGAGACCCAGTACTTC. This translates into CASSPQETQYF.

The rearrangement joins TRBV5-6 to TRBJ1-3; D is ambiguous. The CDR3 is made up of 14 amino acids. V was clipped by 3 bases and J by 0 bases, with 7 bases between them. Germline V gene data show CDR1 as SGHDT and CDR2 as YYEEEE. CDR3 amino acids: CASSSGHSGNTIYF. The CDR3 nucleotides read TGTGCCAGCAGCTCCGGGCACTCTGGAAACACCATATATTTT.

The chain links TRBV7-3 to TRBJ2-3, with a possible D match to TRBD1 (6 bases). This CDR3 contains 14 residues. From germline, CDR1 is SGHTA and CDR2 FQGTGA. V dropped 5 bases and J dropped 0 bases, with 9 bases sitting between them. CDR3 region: CASSVTGSTDTQYF. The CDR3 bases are TGTGCCAGCAGCGTCACAGGGAGCACAGATACGCAGTATTTT.

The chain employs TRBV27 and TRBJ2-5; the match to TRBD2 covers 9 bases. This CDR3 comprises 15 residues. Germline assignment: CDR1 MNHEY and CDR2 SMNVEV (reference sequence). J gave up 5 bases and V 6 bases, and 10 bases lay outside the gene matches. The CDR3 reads CASRGAGGGSETQYF. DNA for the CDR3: TGTGCCAGCAGGGGAGCGGGGGGCGGTTCCGAGACCCAGTACTTC.

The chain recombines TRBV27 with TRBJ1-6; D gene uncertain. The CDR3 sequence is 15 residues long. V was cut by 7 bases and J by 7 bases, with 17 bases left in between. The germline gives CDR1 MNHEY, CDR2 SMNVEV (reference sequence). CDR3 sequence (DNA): TGTGCCAGCACCTCCCTGGACGGAATGAATTCACCCCTCCACTTT. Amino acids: CASTSLDGMNSPLHF.

CDR3 loop: CASSLVYGVETQYF. The CDR3 region has the DNA TGTGCCAGCAGCTTAGTTTATGGAGTAGAGACCCAGTACTTC. V and J are TRBV11-2 and TRBJ2-5; unclear D gene. The V gene's germline CDR1 is SGHAT and CDR2 FQNNGV. The CDR3 runs to 14 residues. Between the trimmed V and J ends, which lost 1 base and 4 bases, there was a span of 10 bases.

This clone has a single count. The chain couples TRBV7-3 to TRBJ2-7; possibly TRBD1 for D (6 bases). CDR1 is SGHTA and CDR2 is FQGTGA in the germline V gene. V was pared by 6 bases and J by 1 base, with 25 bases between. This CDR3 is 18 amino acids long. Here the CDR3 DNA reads TGTGCCAGCAGGTTAGGACCCGGCCAGGGGCGGCAATCCTACGAGCAGTACTTC. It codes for CASRLGPGQGRQSYEQYF.

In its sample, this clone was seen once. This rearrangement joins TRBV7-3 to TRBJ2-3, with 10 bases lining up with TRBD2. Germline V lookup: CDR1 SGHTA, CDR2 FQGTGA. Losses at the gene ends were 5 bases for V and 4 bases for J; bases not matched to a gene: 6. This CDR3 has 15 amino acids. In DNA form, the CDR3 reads TGTGCCAGCAGCCCTAGCGGGGGAACCTCAGATACGCAGTATTTT. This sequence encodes CASSPSGGTSDTQYF.

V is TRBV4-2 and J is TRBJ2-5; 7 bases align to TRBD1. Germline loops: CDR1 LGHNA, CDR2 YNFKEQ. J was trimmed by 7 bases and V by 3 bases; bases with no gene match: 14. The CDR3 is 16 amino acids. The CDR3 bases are TGTGCCAGCAGCCACCCTCCGGTGGGACAGCGGCCGACCCAGTACTTC. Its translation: CASSHPPVGQRPTQYF.

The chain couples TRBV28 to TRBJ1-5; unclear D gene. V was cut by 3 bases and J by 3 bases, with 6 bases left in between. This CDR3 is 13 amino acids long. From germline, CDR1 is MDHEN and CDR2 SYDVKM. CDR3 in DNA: TGTGCCAGCAGTTTTGACGTCAATCAGCCCCAGCATTTT. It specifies CASSFDVNQPQHF.

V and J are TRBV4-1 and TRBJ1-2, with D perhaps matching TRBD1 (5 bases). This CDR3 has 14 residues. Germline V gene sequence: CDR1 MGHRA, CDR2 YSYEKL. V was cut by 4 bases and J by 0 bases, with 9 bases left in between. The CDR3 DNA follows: TGCGCCAGCAGCCGGGGGGGGACTAACTATGGCTACACCTTC. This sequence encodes CASSRGGTNYGYTF.

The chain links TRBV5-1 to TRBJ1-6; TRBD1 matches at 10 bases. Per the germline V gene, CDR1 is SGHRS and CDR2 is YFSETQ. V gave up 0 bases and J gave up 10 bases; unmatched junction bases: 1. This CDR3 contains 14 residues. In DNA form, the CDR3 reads TGCGCCAGCAGCTTGGGACAGGGGGCCTCACCCCTCCACTTT. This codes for CASSLGQGASPLHF. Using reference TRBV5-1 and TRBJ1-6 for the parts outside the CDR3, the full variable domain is KAGVTQTPRYLIKTRGQQVTLSCSPISGHRSVSWYQQTPGQGLQFLFEYFSETQRNKGNFPGRFSGRQFSNSRSEMNVSTLELGDSALYLCASSLGQGASPLHFGNGTRLTVT.

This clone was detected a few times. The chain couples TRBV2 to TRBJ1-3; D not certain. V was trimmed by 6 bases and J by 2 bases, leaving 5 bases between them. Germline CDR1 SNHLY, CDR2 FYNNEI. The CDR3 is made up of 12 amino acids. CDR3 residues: CASSPAGNTIYF. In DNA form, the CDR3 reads TGTGCCAGCAGCCCGGCTGGAAACACCATATATTTT.

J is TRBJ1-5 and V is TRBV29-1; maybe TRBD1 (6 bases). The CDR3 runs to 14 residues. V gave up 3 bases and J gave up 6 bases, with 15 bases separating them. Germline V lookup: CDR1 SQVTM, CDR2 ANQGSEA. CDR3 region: CSVEAGALGQPQHF. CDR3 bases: TGCAGCGTTGAGGCAGGGGCCCTCGGTCAGCCCCAGCATTTT. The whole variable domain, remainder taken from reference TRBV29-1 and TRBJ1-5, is SAVISQKPSRDICQRGTSLTIQCQVDSQVTMMFWYRQQPGQSLTLIATANQGSEATYESGFVIDKFPISRPNLTFSTLTVSNMSPEDSSIYLCSVEAGALGQPQHFGDGTRLSIL.

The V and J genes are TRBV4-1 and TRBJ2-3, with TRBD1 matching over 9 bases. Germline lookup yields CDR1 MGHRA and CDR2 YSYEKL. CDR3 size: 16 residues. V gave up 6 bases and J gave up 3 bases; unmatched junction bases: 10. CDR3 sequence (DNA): TGCGCCAGCAGTCTACAGGGGGCTCGAAAGACAGATACGCAGTATTTT. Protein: CASSLQGARKTDTQYF.

Here the CDR3 DNA reads TGTGCCAGCAGTATTGGGGCTGAGCGAAAACTGTTTTTT. Encoded protein: CASSIGAERKLFF. The chain employs TRBV28 and TRBJ1-4, with D possibly matching TRBD1 (5 bases). V was trimmed by 5 bases and J by 10 bases, leaving 14 bases between them. This CDR3 is built from 13 residues. Germline CDR1 and CDR2: MDHEN and SYDVKM.

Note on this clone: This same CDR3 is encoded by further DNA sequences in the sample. CDR3 protein: CASSPGLAGAGELFF. In nucleotides, the CDR3 is TGTGCCAGCAGCCCCGGACTAGCGGGAGCCGGGGAGCTGTTTTTT. This chain joins TRBV11-3 and TRBJ2-2; 13 bases match TRBD2. CDR3 length equals 15 residues. Germline V CDR1 and CDR2: SGHNT, YENEEA. The trim removed 5 bases at V and 6 bases at J, leaving 3 bases unmatched.

CDR3: CASSARLAGAKETQYF. In DNA form, the CDR3 reads TGTGCCAGCAGCGCCCGACTAGCGGGGGCCAAAGAGACCCAGTACTTC. J is TRBJ2-5 and V is TRBV9; TRBD2 matches 12 bases. This CDR3 region has 16 residues. Germline assignment: CDR1 SGDLS and CDR2 YYNGEE. V lost 3 bases and J lost 3; bases outside the gene matches: 6.

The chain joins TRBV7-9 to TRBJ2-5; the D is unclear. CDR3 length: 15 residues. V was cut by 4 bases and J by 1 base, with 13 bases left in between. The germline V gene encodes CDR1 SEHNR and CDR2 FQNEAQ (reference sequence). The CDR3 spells CASSSVRPGQETQYF. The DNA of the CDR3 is TGTGCCAGCAGCTCCGTTAGACCAGGCCAAGAGACCCAGTACTTC.